These 4 T cell receptor beta chains were all obtained from the same sample, sequenced in a study of early T cells in non-severe SARS-CoV-2 infection. One entry per CDR3 protein, called by TCRdb with MiXCR from the 5' RACE reads. The data contain around 32,000 distinct CDR3 sequences, about 6% of them seen just once; the ten biggest clones take up almost 6%. The sample was whole blood. The receptors shown here come from an adult who was a healthcare worker with PCR-confirmed SARS-CoV-2 infection or an uninfected control (not recorded which).

This clonotype appeared many times. The gene calls are TRBV20-1 and TRBJ1-6, with 7 bases aligning to TRBD1. V trimming: 3 bases; J trimming: 9 bases; junction bases outside the gene matches: 11. Germline loops: CDR1 DFQATT, CDR2 SNEGSKA (reference sequence). This CDR3 is 15 amino acids long. The CDR3 nucleotides read TGCAGTGCTAGGAGTCCCGCAGGGGGAGCTTCACCCCTCCACTTT. Its protein is CSARSPAGGASPLHF.

This clonotype was picked up many times. The CDR3 protein is CASSWARAETQYF. In DNA form, the CDR3 reads TGCGCCAGCAGCTGGGCAAGGGCAGAGACCCAGTACTTC. The gene calls are TRBV5-1 and TRBJ2-5; D not certain. The germline CDR1 and CDR2 sequences are SGHRS and YFSETQ. CDR3 size: 13 residues. Deletions cut 3 bases from V and 4 bases from J, with 10 bases between.

In this sample, this clonotype turned up many times. The chain links TRBV4-1 to TRBJ2-3, with 8 positions matching TRBD1. The V gene end was trimmed by 2 bases and the J gene end by 6 bases; junction bases not matched to a gene: 31. This CDR3 is 23 amino acids long. From germline, CDR1 is MGHRA and CDR2 YSYEKL. The CDR3 protein is CASSQPGLRAPTGTGISHDTQYF. CDR3 coding DNA: TGCGCCAGCAGCCAACCGGGACTTAGGGCGCCCACCGGGACAGGTATATCACATGATACGCAGTATTTT.

This clonotype was observed many times. The chain combines TRBV7-9 with TRBJ1-1; D is unclear. This CDR3 contains 15 residues. The ends were cut back, 5 bases at V and 0 bases at J, with 13 bases in the middle. The germline V gene encodes CDR1 SEHNR and CDR2 FQNEAQ (reference sequence). The CDR3 loop reads CASSPWTGMNTEAFF. DNA for the CDR3: TGTGCCAGCAGCCCGTGGACGGGTATGAACACTGAAGCTTTCTTT.